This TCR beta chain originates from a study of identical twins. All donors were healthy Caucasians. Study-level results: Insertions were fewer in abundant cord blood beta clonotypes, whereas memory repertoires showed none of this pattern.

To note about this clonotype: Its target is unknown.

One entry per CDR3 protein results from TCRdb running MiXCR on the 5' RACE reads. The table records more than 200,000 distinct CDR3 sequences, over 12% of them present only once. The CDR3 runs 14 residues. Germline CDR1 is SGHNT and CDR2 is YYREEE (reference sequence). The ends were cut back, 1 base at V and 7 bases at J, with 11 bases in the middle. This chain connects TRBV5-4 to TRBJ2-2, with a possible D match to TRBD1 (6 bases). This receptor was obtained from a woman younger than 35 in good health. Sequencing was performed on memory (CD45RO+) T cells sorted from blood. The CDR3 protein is CASSLQGSGGELFF. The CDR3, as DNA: TGTGCCAGCAGCTTGCAGGGGTCAGGCGGGGAGCTGTTTTTT.